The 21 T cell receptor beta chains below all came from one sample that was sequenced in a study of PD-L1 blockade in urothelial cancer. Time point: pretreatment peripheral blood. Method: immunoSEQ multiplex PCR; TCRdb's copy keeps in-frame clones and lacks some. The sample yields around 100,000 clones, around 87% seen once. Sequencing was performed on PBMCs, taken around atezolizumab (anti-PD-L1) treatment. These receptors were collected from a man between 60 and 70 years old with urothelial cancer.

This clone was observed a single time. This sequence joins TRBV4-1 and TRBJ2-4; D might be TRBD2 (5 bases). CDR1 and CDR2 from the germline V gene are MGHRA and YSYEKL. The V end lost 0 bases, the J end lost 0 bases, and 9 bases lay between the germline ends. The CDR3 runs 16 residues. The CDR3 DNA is TGCGCCAGCAGCCAAGATCCCGGACTAGCCAAAAACATTCAGTACTTC. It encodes CASSQDPGLAKNIQYF.

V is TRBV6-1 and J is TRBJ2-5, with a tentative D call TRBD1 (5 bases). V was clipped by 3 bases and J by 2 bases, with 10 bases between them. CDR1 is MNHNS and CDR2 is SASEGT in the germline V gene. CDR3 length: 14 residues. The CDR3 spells CASSEVDSQETQYF. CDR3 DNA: TGTGCCAGCAGTGAGGTTGACAGTCAAGAGACCCAGTACTTC.

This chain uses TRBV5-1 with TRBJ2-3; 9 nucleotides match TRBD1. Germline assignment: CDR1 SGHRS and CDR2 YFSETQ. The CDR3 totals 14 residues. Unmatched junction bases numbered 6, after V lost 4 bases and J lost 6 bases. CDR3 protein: CASSLGQGKDTQYF. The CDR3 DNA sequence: TGCGCCAGCAGCCTTGGACAGGGGAAGGATACGCAGTATTTT. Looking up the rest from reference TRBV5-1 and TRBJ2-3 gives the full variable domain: KAGVTQTPRYLIKTRGQQVTLSCSPISGHRSVSWYQQTPGQGLQFLFEYFSETQRNKGNFPGRFSGRQFSNSRSEMNVSTLELGDSALYLCASSLGQGKDTQYFGPGTRLTVL.

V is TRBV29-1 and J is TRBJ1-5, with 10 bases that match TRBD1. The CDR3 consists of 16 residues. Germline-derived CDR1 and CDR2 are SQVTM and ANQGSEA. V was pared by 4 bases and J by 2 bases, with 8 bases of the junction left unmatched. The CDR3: CSVAGQGVGGNQPQHF. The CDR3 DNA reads TGCAGCGTTGCAGGACAGGGGGTCGGGGGCAATCAGCCCCAGCATTTT. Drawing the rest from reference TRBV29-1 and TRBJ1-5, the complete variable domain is SAVISQKPSRDICQRGTSLTIQCQVDSQVTMMFWYRQQPGQSLTLIATANQGSEATYESGFVIDKFPISRPNLTFSTLTVSNMSPEDSSIYLCSVAGQGVGGNQPQHFGDGTRLSIL.

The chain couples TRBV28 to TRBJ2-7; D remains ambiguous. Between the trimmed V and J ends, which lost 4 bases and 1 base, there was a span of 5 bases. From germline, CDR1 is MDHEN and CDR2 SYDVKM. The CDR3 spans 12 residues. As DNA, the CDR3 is TGTGCCAGCAGTTGGCAGTCCTACGAGCAGTACTTC. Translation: CASSWQSYEQYF.

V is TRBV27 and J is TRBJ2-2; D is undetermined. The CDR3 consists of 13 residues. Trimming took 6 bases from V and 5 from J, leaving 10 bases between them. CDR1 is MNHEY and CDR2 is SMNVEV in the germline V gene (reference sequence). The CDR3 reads CASRLGGTGELFF. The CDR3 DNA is TGTGCCAGCAGGCTAGGCGGTACCGGGGAGCTGTTTTTT.

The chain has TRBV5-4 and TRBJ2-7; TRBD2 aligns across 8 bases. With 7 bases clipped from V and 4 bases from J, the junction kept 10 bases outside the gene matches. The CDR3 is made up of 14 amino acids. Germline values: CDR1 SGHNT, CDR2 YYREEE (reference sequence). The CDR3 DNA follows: TGTGCCAGCGGAAGCGGGAGCGGAACTTACGAGCAGTACTTC. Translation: CASGSGSGTYEQYF.

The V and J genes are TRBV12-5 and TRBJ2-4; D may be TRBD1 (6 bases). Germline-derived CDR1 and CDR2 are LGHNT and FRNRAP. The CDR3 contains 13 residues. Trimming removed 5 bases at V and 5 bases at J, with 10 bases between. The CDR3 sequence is CASGPKGENIQYF. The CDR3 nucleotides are TGTGCTAGTGGTCCGAAGGGGGAAAACATTCAGTACTTC.

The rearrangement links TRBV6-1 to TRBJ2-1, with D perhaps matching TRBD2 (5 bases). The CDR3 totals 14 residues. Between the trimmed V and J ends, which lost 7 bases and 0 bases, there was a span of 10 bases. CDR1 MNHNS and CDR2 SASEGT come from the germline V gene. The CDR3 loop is CASKESGSYNEQFF. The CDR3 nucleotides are TGTGCCAGCAAGGAGAGCGGCTCCTACAATGAGCAGTTCTTC.

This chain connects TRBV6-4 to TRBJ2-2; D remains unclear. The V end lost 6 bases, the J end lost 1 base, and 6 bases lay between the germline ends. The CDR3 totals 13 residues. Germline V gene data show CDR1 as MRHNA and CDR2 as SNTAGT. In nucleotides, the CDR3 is TGTGCCAGCAGGGGCCGGAACACCGGGGAGCTGTTTTTT. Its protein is CASRGRNTGELFF.

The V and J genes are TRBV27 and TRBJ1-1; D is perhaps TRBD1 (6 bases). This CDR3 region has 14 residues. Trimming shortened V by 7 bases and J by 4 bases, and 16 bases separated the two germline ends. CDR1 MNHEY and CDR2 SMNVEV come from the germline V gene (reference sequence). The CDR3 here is CASTTGWGSTEAFF. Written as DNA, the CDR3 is TGTGCCAGCACAACAGGGTGGGGAAGCACTGAAGCTTTCTTT.

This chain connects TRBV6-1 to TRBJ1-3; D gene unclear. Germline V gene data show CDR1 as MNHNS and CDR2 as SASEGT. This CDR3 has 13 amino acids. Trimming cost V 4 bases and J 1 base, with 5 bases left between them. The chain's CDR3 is CASSGTSGNTIYF. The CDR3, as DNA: TGTGCCAGCAGTGGGACTTCTGGAAACACCATATATTTT.

CDR3 in DNA: TGTGCCAGCAGCTATGACAGGGGGTCCTACAATGAGCAGTTCTTC. This sequence encodes CASSYDRGSYNEQFF. The genes are TRBV5-5 and TRBJ2-1, with 9 bases aligning to TRBD1. V trimming: 3 bases; J trimming: 1 base; junction bases outside the gene matches: 2. Germline CDR1 and CDR2: SGHKS and YYEKEE (reference sequence). The CDR3 extends over 15 amino acids. Full variable domain (rest looked up from reference TRBV5-5 and TRBJ2-1): DAGVTQSPTHLIKTRGQQVTLRCSPISGHKSVSWYQQVLGQGPQFIFQYYEKEERGRGNFPDRFSARQFPNYSSELNVNALLLGDSALYLCASSYDRGSYNEQFFGPGTRLTVL.

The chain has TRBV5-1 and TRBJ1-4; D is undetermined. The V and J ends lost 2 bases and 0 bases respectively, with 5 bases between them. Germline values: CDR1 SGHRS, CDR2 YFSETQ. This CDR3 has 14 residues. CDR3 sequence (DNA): TGCGCCAGCAGCTTAACACCAACTAATGAAAAACTGTTTTTT. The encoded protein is CASSLTPTNEKLFF. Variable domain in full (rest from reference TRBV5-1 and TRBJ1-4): KAGVTQTPRYLIKTRGQQVTLSCSPISGHRSVSWYQQTPGQGLQFLFEYFSETQRNKGNFPGRFSGRQFSNSRSEMNVSTLELGDSALYLCASSLTPTNEKLFFGSGTQLSVL.

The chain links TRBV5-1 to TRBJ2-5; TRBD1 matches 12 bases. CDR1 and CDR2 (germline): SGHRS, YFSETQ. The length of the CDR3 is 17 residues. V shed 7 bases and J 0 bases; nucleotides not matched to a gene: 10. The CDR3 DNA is TGCGCCAGCCTACCGGGACAGGGGGCCAGGTACCAAGAGACCCAGTACTTC. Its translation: CASLPGQGARYQETQYF. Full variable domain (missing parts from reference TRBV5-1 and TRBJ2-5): KAGVTQTPRYLIKTRGQQVTLSCSPISGHRSVSWYQQTPGQGLQFLFEYFSETQRNKGNFPGRFSGRQFSNSRSEMNVSTLELGDSALYLCASLPGQGARYQETQYFGPGTRLLVL.

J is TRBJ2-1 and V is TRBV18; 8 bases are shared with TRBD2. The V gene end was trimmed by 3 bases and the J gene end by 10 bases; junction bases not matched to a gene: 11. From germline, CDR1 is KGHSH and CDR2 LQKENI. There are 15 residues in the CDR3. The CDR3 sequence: CASSPGAGAPYEQFF. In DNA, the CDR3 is TGTGCCAGCTCACCCGGAGCGGGAGCCCCATACGAGCAGTTCTTC.

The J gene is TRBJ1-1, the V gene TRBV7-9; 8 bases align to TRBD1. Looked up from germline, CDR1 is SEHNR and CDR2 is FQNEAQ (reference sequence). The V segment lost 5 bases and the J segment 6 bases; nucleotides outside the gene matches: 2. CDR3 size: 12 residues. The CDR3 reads CASSQDRAEAFF. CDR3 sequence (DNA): TGTGCCAGCAGCCAGGACAGGGCTGAAGCTTTCTTT.

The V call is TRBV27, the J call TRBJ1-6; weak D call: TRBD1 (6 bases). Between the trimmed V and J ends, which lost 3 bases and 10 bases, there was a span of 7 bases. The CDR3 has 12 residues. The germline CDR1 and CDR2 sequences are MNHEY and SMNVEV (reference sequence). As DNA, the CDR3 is TGTGCCAGCAGTTTTGGGGGCTCACCCCTCCACTTT. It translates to CASSFGGSPLHF.

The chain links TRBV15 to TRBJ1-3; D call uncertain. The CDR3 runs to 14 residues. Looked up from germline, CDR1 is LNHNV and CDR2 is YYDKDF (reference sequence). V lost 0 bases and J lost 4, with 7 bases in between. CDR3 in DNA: TGTGCCACCAGCAGAGACTCTGTGGGAAACACCATATATTTT. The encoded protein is CATSRDSVGNTIYF.

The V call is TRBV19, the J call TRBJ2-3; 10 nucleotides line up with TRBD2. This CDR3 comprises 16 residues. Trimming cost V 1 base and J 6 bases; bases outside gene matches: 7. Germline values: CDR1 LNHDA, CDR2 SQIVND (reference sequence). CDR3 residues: CASSIVLAGAQDTQYF. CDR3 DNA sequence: TGTGCCAGTAGTATAGTTCTAGCGGGGGCCCAGGATACGCAGTATTTT.

Written as DNA, the CDR3 is TGTGCCAGCAGGCTCCCGACTCTACAGGACGCGAGTCCGGAGGGGGAAAAACTGTTTTTT. It translates to CASRLPTLQDASPEGEKLFF. This sequence joins TRBV28 and TRBJ1-4; D possibly corresponds to TRBD1 (5 bases). CDR1 and CDR2 (germline): MDHEN, SYDVKM. V lost 6 bases, J lost 8 bases, and 34 bases lay in between. There are 20 residues in the CDR3.